The clone carrying this T cell receptor (beta chain) was seen a handful of times. A read error may be the cause here, since a much bigger clone is one base away. Here immunoSEQ multiplex PCR was the method, and the copy in TCRdb shows in-frame clones only, minus some. There are about 1.1 million clones in the sample; more than 75% occur only once, and 0.6% to 0.7% lies in the top ten. This record comes from a study of shared clonotypes between healthy human individuals. At the level of the study: The composition of the donors was a couple of women and a few men aged 18 to 49.

Participating donors were healthy, HIV-negative adults free of recent acute infections or vaccinations. Germline loops: CDR1 SGHNT, CDR2 YENEEA. V was pared by 0 bases and J by 6 bases, with 5 bases between. This CDR3 has 13 residues. The V call is TRBV11-3, the J call TRBJ2-2, with D unresolved. The clonotype comes from a man between 18 and 29 years old in good health. Some clones in this sample may be carry-over from other donors' samples. Sequenced sample: memory CD4+ T cells from PBMCs. Indicated subset: CD45RA-negative fraction. CDR3 coding DNA: TGTGCCAGCAGCTTAGATCGGGCCGGGGAGCTGTTTTTT. This codes for CASSLDRAGELFF.